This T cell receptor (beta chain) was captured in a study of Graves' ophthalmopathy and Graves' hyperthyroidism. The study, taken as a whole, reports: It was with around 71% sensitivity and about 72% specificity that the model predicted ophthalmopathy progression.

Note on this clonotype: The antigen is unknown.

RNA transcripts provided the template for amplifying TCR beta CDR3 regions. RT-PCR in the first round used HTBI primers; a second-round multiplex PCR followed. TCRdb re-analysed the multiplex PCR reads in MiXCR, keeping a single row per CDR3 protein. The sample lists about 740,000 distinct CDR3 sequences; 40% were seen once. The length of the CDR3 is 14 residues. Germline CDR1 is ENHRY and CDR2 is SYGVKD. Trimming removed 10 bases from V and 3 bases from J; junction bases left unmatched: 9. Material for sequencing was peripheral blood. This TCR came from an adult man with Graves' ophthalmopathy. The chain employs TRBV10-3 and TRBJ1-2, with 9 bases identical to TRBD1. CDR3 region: CASRTGAHYYGYTF. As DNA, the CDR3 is TGTGCCAGCAGGACAGGGGCCCATTACTATGGCTACACCTTC.